The present T cell receptor (beta chain) was sequenced within a study of blood T cell repertoires in COVID-19. At the level of the study: PBMCs, B-cell-depleted T cells, or T cells provided the cDNA or gDNA that made up the material.

The Seattle site enrolled patients during active infection and followed them longitudinally. Original handling: The authors estimated nucleated cell counts from reference gene primer amplification. Data came from immunoSEQ multiplex PCR; TCRdb stores just in-frame clones and leaves some out. Clone size and V and J calls were adopted from that table, with D and trimming inferred from the DNA. The sample has hundreds of thousands of clones; 75% to 85% are singletons. The CDR3 covers 15 residues. Trimming left V 0 bases short and J 6 bases short, with 12 bases between. The germline V gene has CDR1 SGHDN and CDR2 FVKESK.

This sequence joins TRBV14 and TRBJ1-5, with a possible D match to TRBD1 (6 bases). This TCR came from a woman under 40 with COVID-19, enrolled during active disease. Sequencing was done on a sample of peripheral blood. The CDR3 nucleotides read TGTGCCAGCAGCCAAGAATCGGGGGGCGGTCAGCCCCAGCATTTT. It encodes CASSQESGGGQPQHF. Drawing the rest from reference TRBV14 and TRBJ1-5, the complete variable domain is EAGVTQFPSHSVIEKGQTVTLRCDPISGHDNLYWYRRVMGKEIKFLLHFVKESKQDESGMPNNRFLAERTGGTYSTLKVQPAELEDSGVYFCASSQESGGGQPQHFGDGTRLSIL.